This T cell receptor beta chain was obtained from a study of blood T cell repertoires in COVID-19. In the study overall: Collection of acute and convalescent COVID-19 samples took place in the United States, Italy and Spain.

CDR3 length: 14 residues. With 2 bases removed from V and 0 bases from J, the gap between germline ends came to 8 bases. Germline lookup yields CDR1 SGHTA and CDR2 FQGTGA. Sequencing used immunoSEQ multiplex PCR; TCRdb keeps in-frame clones, though not all of them. The data hold about 200,000 clones, with approximately 85% observed a single time. The chain is built from TRBV7-3 and TRBJ2-7, with a tentative D call TRBD2 (5 bases). The specimen was peripheral blood. The receptor was derived from a woman between 65 and 79 years old with active or convalescent COVID-19. The CDR3 is CASSLGENSYEQYF. CDR3 sequence (DNA): TGTGCCAGCAGCTTAGGGGAGAACTCCTACGAGCAGTACTTC.